The following is a T cell receptor beta chain sequence with its context. Antigen: not known. Extraction of genomic DNA in unsorted samples used approximately 96 million PBMCs. Each unsorted PBMC replicate got 300 ng genomic DNA, some 30,000 genomes. As originally analysed: ImmunoSEQ yielded junction-only sequences lacking quality scores, so filtering differed. Some clones are missing from TCRdb's copy, which holds only in-frame ones; the method was immunoSEQ multiplex PCR. From that table come the V and J calls and clone size; the DNA was used to work out D and trimming. The table has hundreds of thousands of clones, around 81% seen once; the top ten hold around 12%. This record belongs to a study of shared clonotypes between healthy human individuals. Whole-study findings and limits: Sequencing depth was expected to influence donor clonotype sharing.

CDR3 length: 17 amino acids. CDR1 is SNHLY, CDR2 FYNNEI, per germline. The V and J ends lost 6 bases and 4 bases, in that order; junction bases with no gene match: 12. The genes are TRBV2 and TRBJ2-1; 10 bases align to TRBD2. The sequence derives from a woman between 40 and 55 years old in good health. Some clones in this sample may be carry-over from other donors' samples. Source material: PBMCs. The chain's CDR3 is CASRKSSSGSGYNEQFF. As DNA, the CDR3 is TGTGCCAGCAGAAAGTCCTCTAGCGGGAGTGGATACAATGAGCAGTTCTTC.